This T cell receptor beta chain is drawn from a study of blood T cell repertoires in COVID-19. This table comes from immunoSEQ multiplex PCR, and its TCRdb copy is limited to in-frame clones, with some not included. The data contain 40,000 to 45,000 clones, roughly nine tenths of them seen just once; the ten biggest clones take up 6.2%. This CDR3 contains 13 residues. V dropped 3 bases and J dropped 9; count of bases not matched to a gene: 5. Source material: peripheral blood. The receptor's source is a human donor in a cohort sampled during active COVID-19. The chain is built from TRBV12-3 or TRBV12-4 and TRBJ2-4, with 7 positions matching TRBD1. Here the CDR3 DNA reads TGTGCCAGCAGTTTTGGGGGACAGCCCATTCAGTACTTC. Translating it yields CASSFGGQPIQYF.